These T cell receptor beta chains were read from a single sample in a study of blood T cell repertoires in COVID-19. Some clones are missing from TCRdb's copy, which holds only in-frame ones; the method was immunoSEQ multiplex PCR. The table lists approximately 210,000 clones, around 82% of them singletons, with 2.5% to 3.5% in the top ten. The source material was peripheral blood. The receptors were sampled from a man aged 45-65 years with active or convalescent COVID-19. Both conserved end residues are part of each CDR3. D genes are given only for firm matches. Clone size appears in some rows only: once, few, many, or a class for an expanded clone.

D	size	J	V	CDR3	DNA
NA	NA	TRBJ1-2	TRBV4-3	CASSQDFRGTNYGYTF	TGCGCCAGCAGCCAAGATTTCAGGGGCACTAACTATGGCTACACCTTC
TRBD2	few	TRBJ2-7	TRBV2	CASSGGPSGKLSEQYF	TGTGCCAGCAGTGGGGGACCTAGCGGGAAGCTATCCGAGCAGTACTTC
TRBD2	NA	TRBJ2-3	TRBV5-5	CASSAGTSGSTDTQYF	TGTGCCAGCAGCGCCGGGACTAGCGGTAGCACAGATACGCAGTATTTT
NA	NA	TRBJ2-2	TRBV10-1	CASSELALNTGELFF	TGCGCCAGCAGTGAACTAGCTTTGAACACCGGGGAGCTGTTTTTT
TRBD2	NA	TRBJ2-1	TRBV28	CASSRLAGRAYNEQFF	TGTGCCAGCAGTCGACTAGCGGGACGCGCCTACAATGAGCAGTTCTTC
NA	NA	TRBJ1-1	TRBV6-5	CASRLVGEAFF	TGTGCCAGCCGTCTGGTCGGTGAAGCTTTCTTT
TRBD2	NA	TRBJ2-1	TRBV7-2	CASSLGTSGIPSSYNEQFF	TGTGCCAGCAGCTTAGGGACTAGCGGCATACCGAGCTCCTACAATGAGCAGTTCTTC
NA	NA	TRBJ2-3	TRBV7-9	CASSLVSLGPREDTQYF	TGTGCCAGCAGCTTAGTGAGCCTCGGCCCACGGGAAGATACGCAGTATTTT
TRBD1	NA	TRBJ2-2	TRBV10-3	CAIMSALGTGTGELFF	TGTGCCATCATGTCGGCGCTCGGGACAGGGACCGGGGAGCTGTTTTTT
TRBD1	NA	TRBJ1-1	TRBV30	CAWSPGRDRGGTEAFF	TGTGCCTGGTCGCCCGGGAGGGACAGGGGTGGGACTGAAGCTTTCTTT
TRBD2	NA	TRBJ2-1	TRBV7-2	CASSRASGGTDEQFF	TGTGCCAGCAGCAGAGCTAGCGGGGGGACCGATGAGCAGTTCTTC
TRBD2	NA	TRBJ2-7	TRBV7-9	CASSPRVGRLAGGTYEQYF	TGTGCCAGCAGCCCCCGGGTTGGGCGGCTAGCGGGAGGGACCTACGAGCAGTACTTC
TRBD2	NA	TRBJ2-1	TRBV28	CASSSGSVHEQFF	TGTGCCTCGTCTAGCGGGAGTGTCCATGAGCAGTTCTTC
TRBD2	NA	TRBJ2-7	TRBV10-2	CASSDRGAGTYEQYF	TGCGCCAGCAGTGATAGGGGAGCGGGGACCTACGAGCAGTACTTC
NA	NA	TRBJ1-4	TRBV6-5	CASSPRQVPNEKLFF	TGTGCCAGCAGCCCCAGACAGGTCCCTAATGAAAAACTGTTTTTT
NA	NA	TRBJ2-3	TRBV27	CASRTPGSTDTQYF	TGTGCCAGCCGTACTCCAGGGAGCACAGATACGCAGTATTTT
TRBD1	few	TRBJ1-1	TRBV19	CASSPQGARGNTEAFF	TGTGCCAGTAGTCCCCAGGGGGCCAGAGGGAACACTGAAGCTTTCTTT
TRBD1	once	TRBJ1-2	TRBV6-5	CASSRTGTDYGYTF	TGTGCCAGCAGCAGAACCGGGACAGATTATGGCTACACCTTC
NA	NA	TRBJ1-2	TRBV5-6	CASSRPTGNGYTF	TGTGCCAGCAGCCGTCCCACAGGGAATGGCTACACCTTC
NA	NA	TRBJ2-7	TRBV3-1/TRBV3-2	CASSQGQVYEQYF	TGTGCCAGCAGCCAAGGACAGGTCTACGAGCAGTACTTC
TRBD2	NA	TRBJ2-3	TRBV12-5	CASAPGTSGYADTQYF	TGTGCTAGTGCCCCCGGGACTAGCGGTTATGCAGATACGCAGTATTTT
TRBD2	NA	TRBJ2-1	TRBV6-6	CASEIRATSGRVGFF	TGTGCCAGCGAGATCCGTGCGACTAGCGGGAGGGTCGGGTTCTTC
NA	NA	TRBJ1-2	TRBV2	CASQGSDNYGYTF	TGTGCCAGTCAGGGGAGTGATAACTATGGCTACACCTTC
NA	NA	TRBJ1-4	TRBV2	CANSLNQGIGEKLFF	TGTGCCAACAGTCTAAACCAGGGGATCGGGGAAAAACTGTTTTTT
NA	NA	TRBJ2-1	TRBV10-3	CAISGTVNEQFF	TGTGCCATCAGTGGGACAGTCAATGAGCAGTTCTTC
TRBD2	once	TRBJ2-7	TRBV5-4	CASSRSRSGGSYEQYF	TGTGCCAGCAGTCGTTCCCGTAGCGGGGGTTCCTACGAGCAGTACTTC
TRBD2	NA	TRBJ2-7	TRBV27	CARIEGTGTNFYEQYF	TGTGCCAGGATCGAAGGAACCGGGACTAACTTCTACGAGCAGTACTTC
NA	NA	TRBJ2-1	TRBV10-1	CASSARGGYNEQFF	TGCGCCAGCAGTGCCAGGGGCGGCTACAATGAGCAGTTCTTC
NA	NA	TRBJ1-2	TRBV6-5	CASRRGIYGYTF	TGTGCCAGCAGGCGGGGCATCTATGGCTACACCTTC
NA	NA	TRBJ2-3	TRBV28	CASTDSGDTQYF	TGTGCCAGCACCGACAGTGGAGATACGCAGTATTTT
NA	NA	TRBJ2-5	TRBV3-1/TRBV3-2	CASSQDRETQYF	TGTGCCAGCAGCCAAGATCGAGAGACCCAGTACTTC
TRBD1	once	TRBJ1-1	TRBV4-1	CASSTRQGGYTEAFF	TGCGCCAGCTCCACCAGACAGGGAGGTTACACTGAAGCTTTCTTT
TRBD1	NA	TRBJ1-1	TRBV7-9	CASSSRDRGRTEAFF	TGTGCCAGCAGCTCAAGGGACAGGGGGCGAACTGAAGCTTTCTTT
TRBD1	NA	TRBJ1-6	TRBV2	CASSVATGWVQSPLHF	TGTGCCAGCAGTGTTGCGACAGGGTGGGTTCAATCACCCCTCCACTTT
TRBD1	NA	TRBJ1-2	TRBV5-4	CASSPGQGVRGYTF	TGTGCCAGCAGCCCCGGACAGGGGGTACGAGGCTACACCTTC
TRBD1	NA	TRBJ1-6	TRBV18	CASSPQGANNSPLHF	TGTGCCAGCTCACCACAGGGGGCGAATAATTCACCCCTCCACTTT
NA	NA	TRBJ1-1	TRBV7-2	CASSPLRTEAFF	TGTGCCAGCAGCCCTCTACGGACTGAAGCTTTCTTT
TRBD2	once	TRBJ2-1	TRBV4-2	CASSQGTSGSFEQFF	TGTGCCAGCAGCCAAGGGACTAGCGGGAGTTTTGAGCAGTTCTTC
TRBD2	NA	TRBJ2-1	TRBV2	CASSPGGGLAGVNEQFF	TGTGCCAGCAGCCCCGGCGGGGGACTAGCGGGAGTAAACGAGCAGTTCTTC
NA	NA	TRBJ1-3	TRBV18	CASSPGRVISGNTIYF	TGTGCCAGCTCACCGGGCCGTGTTATCTCTGGAAACACCATATATTTT
NA	NA	TRBJ2-5	TRBV19	CASSMPSDPRGETQYF	TGTGCCAGTAGTATGCCCTCGGATCCAAGGGGAGAGACCCAGTACTTC
TRBD1	once	TRBJ2-3	TRBV30	CAWGDGTDTDTQYF	TGTGCCTGGGGTGACGGGACAGATACGGATACGCAGTATTTT
NA	NA	TRBJ1-2	TRBV29-1	CSVLGRAGYGYTF	TGCAGCGTTCTCGGCAGGGCCGGATATGGCTACACCTTC